This TCR beta chain came from a study of Ad26.COV2.S vaccination and SARS-CoV-2 variants. Overall study context: Ad26.COV2.S was injected intramuscularly once or twice, 56 days apart.

This CDR3 is built from 14 residues. Germline V gene data show CDR1 as LNHDA and CDR2 as SQIVND (reference sequence). Trimming removed 5 bases at V and 1 base at J, with 11 bases between. The treatment denotes: over 15 received Ad26.COV2.S at low or high dose, single or two shots; roughly five received placebo; per-sample allocation not given. Sample collection was performed on day 63 after the first vaccine or placebo injection. An 18-55-year-old adult in Boston served as donor. Profiling relied on immunoSEQ multiplex PCR, and the TCRdb table lists in-frame clones only, not all of them. The profile shows roughly 320,000 clones, around 87% of them singletons.

The sample consisted of peripheral blood, taken in a trial of Ad26.COV2.S vaccine versus placebo. The chain uses TRBV19 and TRBJ1-1; D gene ambiguous. The TCR was taken from a person between 18 and 59 years old who received the Ad26.COV2.S COVID-19 vaccine or a placebo. The CDR3 DNA sequence: TGTGCCAGTAGTCTGAAAAGGGAGAACACTGAAGCTTTCTTT. Protein: CASSLKRENTEAFF.